The rows below give T cell receptor beta chains drawn from one sample of a study of blood T cell repertoires in COVID-19. Libraries were prepared by immunoSEQ multiplex PCR; TCRdb keeps only in-frame clonotypes and omits some of them. The sample holds about 120,000 clones, approximately 81% seen once. The specimen sequenced was peripheral blood. The receptor set was obtained from a man aged 35-49 years with acute or convalescent COVID-19. CDR3s include the opening cysteine and the closing phenylalanine or tryptophan.

cdr3_length: 16; v_call: TRBV27; cdr3_aa: CASSPFRGSVEEKLFF
cdr3_length: 15; v_call: TRBV15; cdr3_aa: CATSRDSGISYEQYF
cdr3_length: 13; v_call: TRBV12-3/TRBV12-4; cdr3_aa: CASRLAGGYEQYF
cdr3_length: 15; v_call: TRBV5-6; cdr3_aa: CASSRRTGAQETQYF
cdr3_length: 14; v_call: TRBV19; cdr3_aa: CASSIDGRAREQFF
cdr3_length: 15; v_call: TRBV6-5; cdr3_aa: CASRDTGTGGREQYF
cdr3_length: 15; v_call: TRBV9; cdr3_aa: CASSARQGGYNEQFF
cdr3_length: 14; v_call: TRBV5-1; cdr3_aa: CASRPTATDQPQHF
cdr3_length: 13; v_call: TRBV7-9; cdr3_aa: CASSKAGNQPQHF
cdr3_length: 12; v_call: TRBV30; cdr3_aa: CAWSRSQGPLHF
cdr3_length: 14; v_call: TRBV7-3; cdr3_aa: CASSLGTSTDTQYF
cdr3_length: 11; v_call: TRBV6-6; cdr3_aa: CASRFTGEAFF
cdr3_length: 14; v_call: TRBV3-1/TRBV3-2; cdr3_aa: CASSPRGSTDTQYF
cdr3_length: 16; v_call: TRBV11-3; cdr3_aa: CASQSRWGGTYNEQFF
cdr3_length: 16; v_call: TRBV4-1; cdr3_aa: CASSQTGQRRNSPLHF
cdr3_length: 13; v_call: TRBV5-5; cdr3_aa: CASSLTSQETQYF
cdr3_length: 15; v_call: TRBV5-1; cdr3_aa: CASSLAGANTDTQYF
cdr3_length: 11; v_call: TRBV29-1; cdr3_aa: CSVQRGGEQYF
cdr3_length: 16; v_call: TRBV4-1; cdr3_aa: CASSQRGLRVTDTQYF
cdr3_length: 19; v_call: TRBV3-1/TRBV3-2; cdr3_aa: CASSQVPVIAGGFTGELFF
cdr3_length: 14; v_call: TRBV5-1; cdr3_aa: CASSIAPRGTEAFF
cdr3_length: 14; v_call: TRBV10-2; cdr3_aa: CASRGTGGGDEQFF
cdr3_length: 14; v_call: TRBV2; cdr3_aa: CASSRRDRGYEQYF
cdr3_length: 18; v_call: TRBV13; cdr3_aa: CASSLEGGRLADQETQYF
cdr3_length: 12; v_call: TRBV7-9; cdr3_aa: CASSFDRDEQYF
cdr3_length: 15; v_call: TRBV19; cdr3_aa: CASRSSGLASETQYF
cdr3_length: 14; v_call: TRBV27; cdr3_aa: CASSRQYSNQPQHF
cdr3_length: 14; v_call: TRBV6-4; cdr3_aa: CASSVDFGYNEQFF
cdr3_length: 15; v_call: TRBV27; cdr3_aa: CASSLSFLGLETQYF
cdr3_length: 15; v_call: TRBV19; cdr3_aa: CASSTTRSANYGYTF
cdr3_length: 14; v_call: TRBV5-1; cdr3_aa: CASSLAAAADTQYF
cdr3_length: 17; v_call: TRBV7-2; cdr3_aa: CASSLVSSSSYNSPLHF
cdr3_length: 12; v_call: TRBV10-2; cdr3_aa: CASRQGEETQYF
cdr3_length: 18; v_call: TRBV7-2; cdr3_aa: CASSLDRERVWEPNVLTF
cdr3_length: 12; v_call: TRBV12-3/TRBV12-4; cdr3_aa: CASSLSSAPLHF
cdr3_length: 14; v_call: TRBV24-1; cdr3_aa: CATSEQGANYGYTF
cdr3_length: 13; v_call: TRBV5-4; cdr3_aa: CASRAGAGDTQYF
cdr3_length: 17; v_call: TRBV12-2; cdr3_aa: CASRLPPGGRTAYEQYF
cdr3_length: 15; v_call: TRBV2; cdr3_aa: CASSEMGLAEETQYF
cdr3_length: 13; v_call: TRBV27; cdr3_aa: CASSGQGFYGYTF
cdr3_length: 13; v_call: TRBV6-2/TRBV6-3; cdr3_aa: CASSYGDTGELFF
cdr3_length: 14; v_call: TRBV27; cdr3_aa: CASSTTGFRETQYF
cdr3_length: 15; v_call: TRBV10-3; cdr3_aa: CAISESGGGIVPQHF
cdr3_length: 13; v_call: TRBV18; cdr3_aa: CASSTTGNTEAFF
cdr3_length: 15; v_call: TRBV7-3; cdr3_aa: CASSPPGGRYNEQFF
cdr3_length: 14; v_call: TRBV2; cdr3_aa: CASTGTGVTDTQYF
cdr3_length: 19; v_call: TRBV19; cdr3_aa: CASSKFGQVGRGPGNEQFF
cdr3_length: 14; v_call: TRBV2; cdr3_aa: CASTARSRDQPQHF